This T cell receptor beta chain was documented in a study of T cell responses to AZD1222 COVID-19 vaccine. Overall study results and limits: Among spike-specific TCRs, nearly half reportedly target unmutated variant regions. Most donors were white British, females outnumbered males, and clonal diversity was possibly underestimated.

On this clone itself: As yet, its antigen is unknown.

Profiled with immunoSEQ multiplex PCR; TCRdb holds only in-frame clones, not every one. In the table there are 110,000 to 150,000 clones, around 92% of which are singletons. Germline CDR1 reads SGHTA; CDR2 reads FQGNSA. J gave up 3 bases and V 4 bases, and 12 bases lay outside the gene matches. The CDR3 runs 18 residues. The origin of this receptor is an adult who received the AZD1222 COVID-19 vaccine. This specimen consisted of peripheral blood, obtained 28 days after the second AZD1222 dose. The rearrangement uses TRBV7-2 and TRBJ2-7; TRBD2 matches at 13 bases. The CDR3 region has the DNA TGTGCCAGCAGCTCTTATCCCCCAGGGACTAGCGGGAACTACGAGCAGTACTTC. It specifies CASSSYPPGTSGNYEQYF.